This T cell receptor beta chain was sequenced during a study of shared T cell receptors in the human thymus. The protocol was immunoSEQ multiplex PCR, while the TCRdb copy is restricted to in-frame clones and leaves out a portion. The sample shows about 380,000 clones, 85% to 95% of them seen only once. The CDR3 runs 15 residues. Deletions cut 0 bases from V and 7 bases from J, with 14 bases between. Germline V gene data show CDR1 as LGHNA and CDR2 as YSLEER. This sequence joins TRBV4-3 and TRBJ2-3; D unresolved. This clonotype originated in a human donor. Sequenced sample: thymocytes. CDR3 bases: TGCGCCAGCAGCCAAGAAGAGGCACATCCTAATACGCAGTATTTT. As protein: CASSQEEAHPNTQYF.